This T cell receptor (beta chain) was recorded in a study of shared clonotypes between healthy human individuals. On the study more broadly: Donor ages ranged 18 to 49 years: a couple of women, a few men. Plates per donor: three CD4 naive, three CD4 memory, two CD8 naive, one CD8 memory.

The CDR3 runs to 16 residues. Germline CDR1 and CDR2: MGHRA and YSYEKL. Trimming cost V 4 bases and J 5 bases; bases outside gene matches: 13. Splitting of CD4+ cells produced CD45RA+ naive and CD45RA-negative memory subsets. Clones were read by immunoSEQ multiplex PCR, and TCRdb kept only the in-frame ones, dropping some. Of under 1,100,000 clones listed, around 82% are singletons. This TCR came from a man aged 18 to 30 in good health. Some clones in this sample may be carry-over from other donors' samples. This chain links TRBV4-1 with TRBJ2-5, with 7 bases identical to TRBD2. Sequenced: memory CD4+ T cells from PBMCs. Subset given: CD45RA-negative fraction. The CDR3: CASSLSSPSGGETQYF. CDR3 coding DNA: TGCGCCAGCAGCCTCAGTTCACCTAGCGGAGGGGAGACCCAGTACTTC.